This T cell receptor beta chain was found in a study of breast tumors, draining lymph nodes, adjacent tissues. The CDR3 is made up of 16 amino acids. In germline, CDR1 is DFQATT, CDR2 SNEGSKA (reference sequence). Of note for this clonotype: The antigen is not known.

Study-level findings and limits: Tumor repertoires ranked between lymph nodes and nontumor tissue in diversity, with V and J gene preferences. The lymph node origin of tumor T cells was framed as consistent with a hypothesis, not demonstrated. Luminal-like breast cancer showed significantly higher tumor–nontumor repertoire similarity than basal-like.

TCRdb independently ran MiXCR on the multiplex PCR reads; one entry per CDR3 protein. Among 60,000 to 75,000 distinct CDR3 sequences, less than 60% were seen once, and the ten largest hold 15% to 20%. This TCR was sampled from a female donor with breast cancer. Some clones in this sample may be carry-over from other donors' samples. The chain recombines TRBV20-1 with TRBJ2-1; 9 positions agree with TRBD2. Input material: breast tumor tissue. The CDR3 spells CSTGHLGLAGEGEQFF. CDR3 sequence (DNA): TGCAGCACGGGACACCTGGGCTTAGCGGGAGAGGGGGAGCAGTTCTTC.